Listed below are T cell receptor beta chains from one sample, sequenced in a study of blood T cell repertoires in COVID-19. Clones were read by immunoSEQ multiplex PCR, and TCRdb kept only the in-frame ones, dropping some. This table holds 200,000 to 250,000 clones, about 90% found once. Sequenced material: PBMCs or T cells enriched from blood (not recorded which). The receptor source for this set is a man aged 30 to 45 who had been exposed to COVID-19. CDR3s include the opening cysteine and the closing phenylalanine or tryptophan. The order of the fields is CDR3 protein, CDR3 DNA, J gene, clone size, V gene, D gene. The D gene is left open where the match is weak. Rows may omit the clone size; those that give it use once, few, many or a size class.

CDR3aa: CASSRVPPINQPQHF; CDR3nt: TGTGCCAGTAGTCGGGTACCCCCCATCAATCAGCCCCAGCATTTT; j_gene: TRBJ1-5; abundance: few; v_gene: TRBV27; d_gene: NA
CDR3aa: CASSQGGGGADNEQFF; CDR3nt: TGCGCCAGCAGTCAAGGGGGAGGGGGGGCCGACAATGAGCAGTTCTTC; j_gene: TRBJ2-1; abundance: NA; v_gene: TRBV4-1; d_gene: NA
CDR3aa: CAHRHRTNEKLFF; CDR3nt: TGTGCTCACCGACATAGGACTAATGAAAAACTGTTTTTT; j_gene: TRBJ1-4; abundance: NA; v_gene: TRBV6-6; d_gene: NA
CDR3aa: CASSSRTEAFF; CDR3nt: TGTGCCAGCAGCTCACGGACAGAAGCTTTCTTT; j_gene: TRBJ1-1; abundance: NA; v_gene: TRBV6-2/TRBV6-3; d_gene: NA
CDR3aa: CASSPSGGEITDTQYF; CDR3nt: TGTGCCAGCAGTCCGAGCGGGGGAGAAATCACAGATACGCAGTATTTT; j_gene: TRBJ2-3; abundance: NA; v_gene: TRBV6-4; d_gene: TRBD2
CDR3aa: CASSMPGSGFETQYF; CDR3nt: TGTGCCAGTAGTATGCCAGGGTCGGGCTTTGAGACCCAGTACTTC; j_gene: TRBJ2-5; abundance: NA; v_gene: TRBV19; d_gene: NA
CDR3aa: CASSPGLNTIYF; CDR3nt: TGTGCCAGCAGCCCAGGGTTAAACACCATATATTTT; j_gene: TRBJ1-3; abundance: NA; v_gene: TRBV21-1; d_gene: NA
CDR3aa: CASSRTDLGTEAFF; CDR3nt: TGTGCCAGCTCGAGGACGGACTTAGGCACTGAAGCTTTCTTT; j_gene: TRBJ1-1; abundance: NA; v_gene: TRBV18; d_gene: NA
CDR3aa: CASSPQNYGYTF; CDR3nt: TGTGCCAGCAGCCCTCAGAACTATGGCTACACCTTC; j_gene: TRBJ1-2; abundance: NA; v_gene: TRBV14; d_gene: NA
CDR3aa: CASRGGLSSYNSPLHF; CDR3nt: TGTGCCAGCAGGGGAGGGTTGAGCTCCTATAATTCACCCCTCCACTTT; j_gene: TRBJ1-6; abundance: NA; v_gene: TRBV2; d_gene: NA
CDR3aa: CASSFMGATDTQYF; CDR3nt: TGTGCCAGCAGCTTTATGGGGGCCACAGATACGCAGTATTTT; j_gene: TRBJ2-3; abundance: NA; v_gene: TRBV7-9; d_gene: NA
CDR3aa: CASSAFPGGLSPLHF; CDR3nt: TGTGCCAGTAGCGCCTTCCCAGGGGGCCTTTCACCCCTCCACTTT; j_gene: TRBJ1-6; abundance: NA; v_gene: TRBV19; d_gene: TRBD1
CDR3aa: CASSPTGGGGNSPLHF; CDR3nt: TGTGCCAGCTCACCTACGGGTGGGGGAGGAAATTCACCCCTCCACTTT; j_gene: TRBJ1-6; abundance: NA; v_gene: TRBV18; d_gene: NA
CDR3aa: CASSVLAGVSTDTQYF; CDR3nt: TGTGCCAGCAGCGTTCTAGCGGGGGTGAGCACAGATACGCAGTATTTT; j_gene: TRBJ2-3; abundance: NA; v_gene: TRBV2; d_gene: TRBD2
CDR3aa: CASSWGTDHNEKLFF; CDR3nt: TGTGCCAGCAGTTGGGGGACAGACCATAATGAAAAACTGTTTTTT; j_gene: TRBJ1-4; abundance: NA; v_gene: TRBV27; d_gene: TRBD1
CDR3aa: CASSPGQGEKLFF; CDR3nt: TGCGCCAGCAGCCCCGGACAGGGTGAAAAACTGTTTTTT; j_gene: TRBJ1-4; abundance: once; v_gene: TRBV5-1; d_gene: TRBD1
CDR3aa: CASSASGGDQDTQYF; CDR3nt: TGTGCCAGCAGCGCAAGCGGGGGGGACCAAGATACGCAGTATTTT; j_gene: TRBJ2-3; abundance: NA; v_gene: TRBV5-4; d_gene: TRBD2
CDR3aa: CASSQVRTGQNEKLFF; CDR3nt: TGTGCCAGCAGCCAGGTACGGACAGGACAAAATGAAAAACTGTTTTTT; j_gene: TRBJ1-4; abundance: NA; v_gene: TRBV3-1/TRBV3-2; d_gene: TRBD1
CDR3aa: CSVRGNYGYTF; CDR3nt: TGCAGCGTCCGGGGAAACTATGGCTACACCTTC; j_gene: TRBJ1-2; abundance: NA; v_gene: TRBV29-1; d_gene: NA
CDR3aa: CASRLRQGEGYTF; CDR3nt: TGTGCCAGCAGACTTCGACAGGGGGAAGGCTACACCTTC; j_gene: TRBJ1-2; abundance: NA; v_gene: TRBV6-5; d_gene: TRBD1
CDR3aa: CASSFLTGDTQYF; CDR3nt: TGCGCCAGCAGTTTCCTGACAGGGGATACGCAGTATTTT; j_gene: TRBJ2-3; abundance: NA; v_gene: TRBV10-2; d_gene: TRBD1
CDR3aa: CASSSKTGSHQPQHF; CDR3nt: TGTGCCAGCTCATCGAAGACAGGGTCGCATCAGCCCCAGCATTTT; j_gene: TRBJ1-5; abundance: NA; v_gene: TRBV18; d_gene: TRBD1
CDR3aa: CASSQGQQGEKLFF; CDR3nt: TGCGCCAGCAGCCAAGGTCAACAGGGGGAAAAACTGTTTTTT; j_gene: TRBJ1-4; abundance: NA; v_gene: TRBV4-3; d_gene: TRBD1